This section outlines one T cell receptor beta chain sequence together with its context. The antigen is not known. The data were obtained in a study of siplizumab effects on memory and regulatory T cells. Whole-study results and caveats: Mappable alloreactive CD4+ clones averaged approximately 69% Treg-derived with siplizumab versus less than 30% in controls.

Profiled with immunoSEQ multiplex PCR; TCRdb holds only in-frame clones, not every one. The sample gives some 120,000 clones, roughly 94% of which show up once; roughly 1.8% is in the top ten. What was sequenced was non-Treg CD4+ T cells sorted from blood. The sequence was collected from a human donor in good health.

As DNA, the CDR3 is TGCGCCAGCAGCTTGAAGAGGGTAGCGGGAGGGTTCTTCAATGAGCAGTTCTTC. This sequence encodes CASSLKRVAGGFFNEQFF. V is TRBV5-1 and J is TRBJ2-1; 11 bases fit TRBD2. CDR1 and CDR2 (germline): SGHRS, YFSETQ. The V gene end was trimmed by 1 base and the J gene end by 6 bases; junction bases not matched to a gene: 12. CDR3 size: 18 residues.